The subject of this entry is one TCR beta chain. Its specificity is not known. V lost 2 bases to trimming and J lost 8 bases, with 18 bases between them. CDR1 and CDR2 from the germline V gene are LGHNT and FRNRAP. This CDR3 region has 16 residues. These data belong to a study of Graves' ophthalmopathy and Graves' hyperthyroidism. General study points: Blood also harbored most expanded thyroid clonotypes above 0.001 frequency.

Amplified TCR beta CDR3 regions were obtained using RNA transcripts as template. Second-round multiplex PCR came after a first-round RT-PCR that employed HTBI primers. TCRdb itself ran the multiplex PCR reads through MiXCR, one entry per CDR3 protein. The repertoire has over 650,000 distinct CDR3 sequences, under 50% of them found once; the top ten carry 2.5% to 3.5%. Ophthalmopathy was moderately-to-severely active, CAS at least 3, NOSPECS at least 4, lasting under 3 months. A diagnosis was made from clinical symptoms together with serum thyroxine, TRAb, thyroid ultrasound and orbital computed tomography.

This TCR came from an adult man with Graves' ophthalmopathy. The chain is built from TRBV12-5 and TRBJ1-4; D ambiguous. The specimen was peripheral blood. CDR3 in amino acids: CASGLTQPWEREKLFF. The CDR3, as DNA: TGTGCTAGTGGTTTGACCCAACCGTGGGAGAGGGAAAAACTGTTTTTT. Combining the CDR3 with reference TRBV12-5 and TRBJ1-4 gives the whole variable domain DARVTQTPRHKVTEMGQEVTMRCQPILGHNTVFWYRQTMMQGLELLAYFRNRAPLDDSGMPKDRFSAEMPDATLATLKIQPSEPRDSAVYFCASGLTQPWEREKLFFGSGTQLSVL.